Below are 2 T cell receptor beta chains sequenced from a single sample in a study of tumor and adjacent non-tumor tissue in lung cancer. The library came from three nested PCR rounds adapted from ARM-PCR protocols. In TCRdb, the multiplex PCR reads were re-called with MiXCR into one record per CDR3 protein. The repertoire consists of 90,000 to 100,000 distinct CDR3 sequences, with less than 85% occurring once and the leading ten covering 30%. The template was RNA from unsorted bulk tissue. The normal lung tissue was taken more than 3 cm from the tumor edge. Sequenced: distant non-tumor lung tissue. The receptors come from a man in his sixties with small cell lung cancer.

Comment on this clonotype: Compared with germline, one end of the junction differs, possibly owing to a read error. The chain combines TRBV11-2 with TRBJ2-1; D perhaps matches TRBD1 (5 bases). This CDR3 is 17 amino acids long. CDR1 is SGHAT, CDR2 FQNNGV, per germline. CDR3 residues: CPSSLMTAQSSYNEQLF. In nucleotides, the CDR3 is TGTCCCAGCAGCTTAATGACAGCCCAGAGCTCCTACAATGAGCAGTTATTC. Full variable domain (missing parts from reference TRBV11-2 and TRBJ2-1): EAGVAQSPRYKIIEKRQSVAFWCNPISGHATLYWYQQILGQGPKLLIQFQNNGVVDDSQLPKDRFSAERLKGVDSTLKIQPAKLEDSAVYLCPSSLMTAQSSYNEQLFGPGTRLTVL.

In the case of this clonotype: Without the conserved terminal phenylalanine or tryptophan, this CDR3 likely stems from a read error. The chain combines TRBV29-1 with TRBJ2-1; 12 bases are shared with TRBD2. Germline CDR1 is SQVTM and CDR2 is ANQGSEA. The CDR3 totals 13 residues. DNA for the CDR3: TGCAGCGGTGGACTAGCGGGAATTAATGGGCAGTTCGTC. It is translated as CSGGLAGINGQFV.